The 2 T cell receptor beta chains given below trace back to one sample, sequenced in a study of T cell responses to AZD1222 COVID-19 vaccine. This table comes from immunoSEQ multiplex PCR, and its TCRdb copy is limited to in-frame clones, with some not included. The sample lists about 86,000 clones, approximately 91% seen once, with 6.9% in the top ten. The source material was peripheral blood, sampled 28 days after the second AZD1222 dose. These receptors were obtained from an adult who received the AZD1222 COVID-19 vaccine.

The J gene is TRBJ2-5, the V gene TRBV3-1 (or the pseudogene TRBV3-2); tentatively, D is TRBD1 (6 bases). Trimming shortened V by 6 bases and J by 4 bases, and 9 bases separated the two germline ends. The CDR3 length is 12 residues. In germline, CDR1 is LGHDT, CDR2 YNNKEL (reference sequence). Here the CDR3 DNA reads TGTGCCAGCAGGGACAGTCGAGAGACCCAGTACTTC. Protein sequence: CASRDSRETQYF.

The V and J genes are TRBV5-4 and TRBJ2-1; D not resolved. The CDR3 totals 13 residues. Between the trimmed V and J ends, which lost 1 base and 6 bases, there was a span of 8 bases. Germline CDR1 SGHNT, CDR2 YYREEE (reference sequence). The CDR3 DNA is TGTGCCAGCAGCTTGAATTGGATCAATGAGCAGTTCTTC. This gives the protein CASSLNWINEQFF.